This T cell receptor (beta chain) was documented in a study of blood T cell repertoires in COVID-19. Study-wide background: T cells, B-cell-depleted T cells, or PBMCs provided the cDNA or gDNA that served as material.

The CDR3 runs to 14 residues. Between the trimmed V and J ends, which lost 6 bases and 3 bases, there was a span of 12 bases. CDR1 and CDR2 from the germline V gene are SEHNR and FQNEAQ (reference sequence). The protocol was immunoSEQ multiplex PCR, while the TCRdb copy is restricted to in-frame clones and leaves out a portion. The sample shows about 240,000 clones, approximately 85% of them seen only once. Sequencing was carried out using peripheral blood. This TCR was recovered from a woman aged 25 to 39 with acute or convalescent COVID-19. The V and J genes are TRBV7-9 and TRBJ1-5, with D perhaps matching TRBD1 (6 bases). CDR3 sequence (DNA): TGTGCCAGCAGTTCGCCGGGACACAATCAGCCCCAGCATTTT. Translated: CASSSPGHNQPQHF.